The clone carrying this T cell receptor (beta chain) occurred many times. Antigen: not known. Unique molecular identifiers tagged the TCRbeta library. TCRdb reprocessed the PCR reads via MiXCR and lists one record per CDR3 protein. The sample carries about 300,000 distinct CDR3 sequences, 10% recorded once. The sample originates from a study of T-cell reconstitution after alpha-beta-depleted transplantation in children. General study findings and limits: When one year had passed after transplant, most T-cell counts and diversity came from newly produced T cells. About two months after transplant, alpha-beta T cells reportedly came from several hundred expanded graft clones.

The germline gives CDR1 SGHDN, CDR2 FVKESK. The V end lost 4 bases, the J end lost 2 bases, and 13 bases lay between the germline ends. The CDR3 length is 15 residues. This receptor was identified in a boy under three years old with acute myeloid leukemia, due to receive a stem cell transplant. The chain combines TRBV14 with TRBJ2-3, with D perhaps being TRBD1 or TRBD2 (5 bases each). This sample comprised PBMCs, obtained before TCRalphabeta/CD19-depleted stem cell transplant. CDR3 region: CASSPGRQSTDTQYF. For the CDR3, the DNA is TGTGCCAGCAGCCCAGGGAGACAGTCCACAGATACGCAGTATTTT.